Following are 13 T cell receptor beta chains from one sample sequenced in a study of human T cells and chemical hapten exposure. TCRdb recomputed calls from the RACE reads with MiXCR, one row per CDR3 protein. This table has 75,000 to 100,000 distinct CDR3 sequences, 9.3% appearing once. Time point noted: patch test 2, 6 weeks after DPC sensitization. Specified treatment: therapeutic diphenylcyclopropenone sensitization with weekly scalp DPC. The sequencing here drew on whole blood, taken in connection with sensitization to the hapten diphenylcyclopropenone (DPC). These receptors all come from a woman in her 40s with alopecia areata. Some clones in this sample may be carry-over from other donors' samples.

This clonotype was counted between two and nine times. This sequence joins TRBV21-1 and TRBJ2-3; TRBD1, the table's D call, was not compared with the DNA. TRBV21-1 is reported as a pseudogene. The CDR3 contains 15 residues. DNA of the CDR3: TGTGCCAGCAGCAACCGGGACAGGATCACAGATACGCAGTATTTT. Translated, it gives CASSNRDRITDTQYF.

This clonotype showed up many times. The genes are TRBV29-1 and TRBJ2-5; D ambiguous. Germline CDR1 is SQVTM and CDR2 is ANQGSEA. The V gene lost 5 bases and the J gene lost 4 bases, with 11 bases spanning the gap. The CDR3 is 12 residues long. The CDR3 sequence is CSVPTGSETQYF. The CDR3 DNA reads TGCAGCGTTCCCACGGGTTCAGAGACCCAGTACTTC. The variable domain in full, completed from reference TRBV29-1 and TRBJ2-5, reads SAVISQKPSRDICQRGTSLTIQCQVDSQVTMMFWYRQQPGQSLTLIATANQGSEATYESGFVIDKFPISRPNLTFSTLTVSNMSPEDSSIYLCSVPTGSETQYFGPGTRLLVL.

At least ten counts were recorded for this clonotype. The chain combines TRBV28 with TRBJ2-7; D gene unclear. V was pared by 4 bases and J by 3 bases, with 13 bases between. Germline values: CDR1 MDHEN, CDR2 SYDVKM. CDR3 length: 14 residues. The CDR3 sequence is CASSSSGPVYEQYF. The CDR3 DNA reads TGTGCCAGCAGTTCGTCCGGTCCTGTCTACGAGCAGTACTTC.

This clonotype has more than one count but fewer than ten. The rearrangement uses TRBV28 and TRBJ1-1; maybe TRBD1 (6 bases). Germline CDR1 MDHEN, CDR2 SYDVKM. The length of the CDR3 is 11 residues. The CDR3 loop reads CASGDPTEAFF. The CDR3, as DNA: TGTGCGTCAGGGGATCCCACTGAAGCTTTCTTT.

The chain links TRBV9 to TRBJ1-1, with 7 positions matching TRBD1. Unmatched junction bases numbered 9, after V lost 4 bases and J lost 3 bases. The CDR3 extends over 15 amino acids. Germline lookup yields CDR1 SGDLS and CDR2 YYNGEE. CDR3 nucleotide sequence: TGTGCCAGCAGCACACCACAGGGGAAGGACACTGAAGCTTTCTTT. Translated: CASSTPQGKDTEAFF.

This clonotype was detected ten times or more. The rearrangement uses TRBV14 and TRBJ2-1, with D tentatively TRBD2 (5 bases). The CDR3 consists of 15 residues. Germline loops: CDR1 SGHDN, CDR2 FVKESK. V lost 4 bases, J lost 6 bases, and 16 bases lay in between. This CDR3 reads CASSLVRGPFNEQFF. Written as DNA, the CDR3 is TGTGCCAGCAGCCTTGTGAGAGGGCCCTTCAATGAGCAGTTCTTC.

This clonotype was observed a few times. This chain connects TRBV30 to TRBJ2-7; D ambiguous. CDR1 and CDR2 from the germline V gene are GTSNPN and SVGIG (reference sequence). The germline V and J ends were trimmed by 0 bases and 4 bases, with 16 bases remaining between them. This CDR3 is built from 15 residues. The chain's CDR3 is CAWSVSADKFYEQYF. DNA for the CDR3: TGTGCCTGGAGTGTTAGTGCAGATAAGTTTTACGAGCAGTACTTC.

The CDR3 coding sequence is TGTGCCAGCAGCTTGGAAGTAGCGGGGAACTCCTACGAGCAGTACTTC. Residues: CASSLEVAGNSYEQYF. The chain is built from TRBV5-6 and TRBJ2-7; TRBD2 matches 8 bases. Trimming at V came to 0 bases and at J to 0 bases, leaving 5 bases not matched to a gene. This CDR3 spans 16 amino acids. CDR1 and CDR2 from the germline V gene are SGHDT and YYEEEE.

This clonotype occurred a few times. V usage is TRBV12-3 or TRBV12-4 and J usage is TRBJ1-5, with D tentatively TRBD1 (5 bases). Trimming took 3 bases from V and 0 from J, leaving 6 bases between them. The CDR3 has 14 amino acids. CDR3 DNA: TGTGCCAGCAGTTTTGGACATAGCAATCAGCCCCAGCATTTT. It translates to CASSFGHSNQPQHF.

This clonotype showed up many times. The chain is built from TRBV11-3 and TRBJ2-2, with D perhaps TRBD1 or TRBD2 (5 bases each). V was pared by 1 base and J by 4 bases, with 13 bases between. The length of the CDR3 is 16 residues. Germline V gene lookup returns CDR1 SGHNT and CDR2 YENEEA. CDR3 residues: CASSLVIGTPTGELFF. The CDR3 DNA sequence: TGTGCCAGCAGCTTAGTAATCGGGACGCCCACCGGGGAGCTGTTTTTT.

This clonotype was detected only a few times. V gene TRBV7-9 combines with J gene TRBJ2-5, with D possibly being TRBD2 (6 bases). The CDR3 length is 14 residues. Deletions cut 6 bases from V and 2 bases from J, with 13 bases between. Germline loops: CDR1 SEHNR, CDR2 FQNEAQ (reference sequence). DNA of the CDR3: TGTGCCAGCAGGCCCGGGACTGCTCAAGAGACCCAGTACTTC. Translated, it gives CASRPGTAQETQYF.

This sequence joins TRBV20-1 and TRBJ2-3, with no clear D. CDR1 is DFQATT, CDR2 SNEGSKA, per germline (reference sequence). The CDR3 length is 13 residues. Between the trimmed V and J ends, which lost 2 bases and 4 bases, there was a span of 10 bases. The DNA of the CDR3 is TGCAGTGCTAGATACCCCCCGGCAGATACGCAGTATTTT. Protein product: CSARYPPADTQYF.

This clonotype was seen only once. V is TRBV28 and J is TRBJ1-6; D is uncertain. Deletions cut 5 bases from V and 6 bases from J, with 8 bases between. This CDR3 spans 13 amino acids. The germline V gene has CDR1 MDHEN and CDR2 SYDVKM. The CDR3 DNA follows: TGTGCCAGCAGTACCCTGGCTAATTCACCCCTCCACTTT. It is translated as CASSTLANSPLHF.